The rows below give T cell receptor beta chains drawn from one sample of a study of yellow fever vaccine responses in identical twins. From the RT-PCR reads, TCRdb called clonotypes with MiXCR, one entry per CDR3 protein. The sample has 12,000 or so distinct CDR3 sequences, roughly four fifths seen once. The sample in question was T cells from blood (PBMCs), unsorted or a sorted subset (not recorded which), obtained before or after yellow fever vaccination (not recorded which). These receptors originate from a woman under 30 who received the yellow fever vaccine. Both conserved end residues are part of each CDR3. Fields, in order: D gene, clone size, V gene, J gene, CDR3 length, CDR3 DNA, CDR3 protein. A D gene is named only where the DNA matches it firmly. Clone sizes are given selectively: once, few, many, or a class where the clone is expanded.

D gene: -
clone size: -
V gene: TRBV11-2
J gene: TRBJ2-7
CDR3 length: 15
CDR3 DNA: TGTGCCAGCAGCTTCCTACAGGGAGCCTCCTACGAGCAGTACTTC
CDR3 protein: CASSFLQGASYEQYF

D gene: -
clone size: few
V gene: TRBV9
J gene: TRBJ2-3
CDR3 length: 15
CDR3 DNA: TGTGCCAGCAGCGTAGTAACTGGGGACACAGATACGCAGTATTTT
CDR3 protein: CASSVVTGDTDTQYF

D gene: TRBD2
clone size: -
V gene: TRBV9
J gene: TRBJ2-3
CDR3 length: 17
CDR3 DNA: TGTGCCAGCAGCGGACAGACTAGCGGGGGGGTAGGAGATACGCAGTATTTT
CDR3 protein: CASSGQTSGGVGDTQYF

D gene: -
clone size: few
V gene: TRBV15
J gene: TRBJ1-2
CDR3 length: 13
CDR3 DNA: TGTGCCACCACTAGGGGCAGCGACTATGGCTACACCTTC
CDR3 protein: CATTRGSDYGYTF

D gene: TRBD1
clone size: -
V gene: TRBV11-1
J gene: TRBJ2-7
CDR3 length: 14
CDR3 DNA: TGTGCCAGCAGCCACCGGGACAGGGTCCACGAGCAGTACTTC
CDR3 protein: CASSHRDRVHEQYF

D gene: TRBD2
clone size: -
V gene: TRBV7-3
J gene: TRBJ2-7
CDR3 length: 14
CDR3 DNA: TGTGCCAGCAGCCTAATAGCGGGAGGCTACGAGCAGTACTTC
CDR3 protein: CASSLIAGGYEQYF

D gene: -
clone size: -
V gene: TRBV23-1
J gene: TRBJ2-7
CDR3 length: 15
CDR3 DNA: TGCGCCAGCAGTCAATCTCAGGACGGAAAGTACGAGCAGTACTTC
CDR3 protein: CASSQSQDGKYEQYF

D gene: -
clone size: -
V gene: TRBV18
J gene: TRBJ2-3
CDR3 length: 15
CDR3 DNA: TGTGCCAGCTCACCACAGGGATTTAACGCAGATACGCAGTATTTT
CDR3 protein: CASSPQGFNADTQYF

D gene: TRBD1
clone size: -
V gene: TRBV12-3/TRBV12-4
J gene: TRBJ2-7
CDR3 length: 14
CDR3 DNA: TGTGCCAGCAGAGCGACAGGGGCGGGTTACGAGCAGTACTTC
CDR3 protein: CASRATGAGYEQYF

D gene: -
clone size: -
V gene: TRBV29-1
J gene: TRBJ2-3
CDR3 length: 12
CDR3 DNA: TGCAGCATCCGGGACTGGACAGGAACGCAGTATTTT
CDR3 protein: CSIRDWTGTQYF

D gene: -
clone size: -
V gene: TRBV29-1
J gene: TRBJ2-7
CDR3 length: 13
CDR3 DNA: TGCAGCGTGCTCTATGAGATGGGCTACGAGCAGTACTTC
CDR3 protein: CSVLYEMGYEQYF

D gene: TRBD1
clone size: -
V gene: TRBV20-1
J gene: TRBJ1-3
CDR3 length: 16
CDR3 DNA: TGCAGTGCTAGAGACCCAGGACAGGACTCTGGAAACACCATATATTTT
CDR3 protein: CSARDPGQDSGNTIYF

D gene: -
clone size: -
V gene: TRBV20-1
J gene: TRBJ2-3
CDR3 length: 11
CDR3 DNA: TGCAGTGCTGGTCCAAAAGACGCGCAGTATTTT
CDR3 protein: CSAGPKDAQYF

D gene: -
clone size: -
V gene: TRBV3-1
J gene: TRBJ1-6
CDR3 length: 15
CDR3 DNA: TGTGCCAGCAGCCACGGTTCCTTGGGGAATTCACCCCTCCACTTT
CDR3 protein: CASSHGSLGNSPLHF

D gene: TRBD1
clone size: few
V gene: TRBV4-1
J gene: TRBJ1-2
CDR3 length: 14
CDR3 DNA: TGCGCCAGCAGCCCGGGACAGGGAGTATATGGCTACACCTTC
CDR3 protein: CASSPGQGVYGYTF

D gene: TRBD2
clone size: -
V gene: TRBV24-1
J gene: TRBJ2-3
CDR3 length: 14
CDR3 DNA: TGTGCCGCCGCAGCGGGGGCCGACACAGATACGCAGTATTTT
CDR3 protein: CAAAAGADTDTQYF

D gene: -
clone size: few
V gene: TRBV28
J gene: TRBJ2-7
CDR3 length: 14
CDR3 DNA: TGTGCCAGCAGTTTACAGGGGATCTCCTACGAGCAGTACTTC
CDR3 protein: CASSLQGISYEQYF

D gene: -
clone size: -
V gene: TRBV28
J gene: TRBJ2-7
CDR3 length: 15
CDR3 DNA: TGTGCCAGCAGTTTGCCCGTAGGACGTACCTACGAGCAGTACTTC
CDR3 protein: CASSLPVGRTYEQYF

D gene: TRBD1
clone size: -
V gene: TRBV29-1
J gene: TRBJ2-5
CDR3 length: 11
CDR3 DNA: TGCAGCGTCCGGGACAGGGGGACCCAGTACTTC
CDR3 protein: CSVRDRGTQYF

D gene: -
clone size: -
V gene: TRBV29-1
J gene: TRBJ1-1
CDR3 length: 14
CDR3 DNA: TGCAGCGTTGACGCGACAGGCAGAAACACTGAAGCTTTCTTT
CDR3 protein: CSVDATGRNTEAFF

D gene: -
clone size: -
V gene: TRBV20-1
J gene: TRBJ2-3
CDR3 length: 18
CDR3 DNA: TGCAGTGCTAGAGATGCACGGGGGGCTCTCACTAGCACAGATACGCAGTATTTT
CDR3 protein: CSARDARGALTSTDTQYF

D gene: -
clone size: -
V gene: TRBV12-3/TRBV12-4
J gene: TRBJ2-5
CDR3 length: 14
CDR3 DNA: TGTGCCAGCAGTTTAATACAGGGTAGAGAGACCCAGTACTTC
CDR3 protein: CASSLIQGRETQYF

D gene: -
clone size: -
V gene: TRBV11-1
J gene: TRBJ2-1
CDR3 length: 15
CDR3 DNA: TGTGCCAGCAGCTTAGTGAGGGGCGAAAAAAATGAGCAGTTCTTC
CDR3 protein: CASSLVRGEKNEQFF

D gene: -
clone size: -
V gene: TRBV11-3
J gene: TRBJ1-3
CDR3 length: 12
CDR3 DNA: TGTGCCAGCAGCCACATCGGTGACACCATATATTTT
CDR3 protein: CASSHIGDTIYF

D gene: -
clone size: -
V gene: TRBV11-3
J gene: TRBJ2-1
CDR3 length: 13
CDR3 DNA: TGTGCCAGCAGATTTCGGGGGAACAATGAGCAGTTCTTC
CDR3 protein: CASRFRGNNEQFF

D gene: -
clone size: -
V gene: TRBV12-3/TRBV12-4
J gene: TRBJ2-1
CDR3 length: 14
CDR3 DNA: TGTGCCAGCAGTTTAGCGGGAGGCCCCGGTCAGCAGTTCTTC
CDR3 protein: CASSLAGGPGQQFF

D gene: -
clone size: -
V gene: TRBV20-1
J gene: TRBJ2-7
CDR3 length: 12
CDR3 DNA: TGCAGTGCTAGAGAAGGGGGGGGACCACAGTACTTC
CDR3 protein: CSAREGGGPQYF

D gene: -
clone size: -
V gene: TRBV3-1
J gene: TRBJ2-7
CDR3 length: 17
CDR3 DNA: TGTGCCAGCAGCCCGGGCCCAGTCGGGGATTCCCCCTACGAGCAGTACTTC
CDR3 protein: CASSPGPVGDSPYEQYF

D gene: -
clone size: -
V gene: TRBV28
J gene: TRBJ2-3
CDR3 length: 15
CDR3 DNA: TGTGCCAGCAGTTCCCGATTGACTAGTGCCGATACGCAGTATTTT
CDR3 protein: CASSSRLTSADTQYF